The clone carrying this TCR beta chain was seen ten or more times. It was RNA transcripts that yielded the amplified TCR beta CDR3 regions. HTBI primers were employed in a first-round RT-PCR of the TCR CDR3. TCRdb re-called the multiplex PCR reads through MiXCR, storing one row per CDR3 protein. The sample records a few hundred thousand distinct CDR3 sequences, around 15% being singletons. This entry comes from a study of T cells in Graves' hyperthyroidism and ophthalmopathy. The CDR3 extends over 13 amino acids. Germline V gene lookup returns CDR1 WSHSY and CDR2 SAAADI. Trimming took 3 bases from V and 6 from J, leaving 12 bases between them.

The chain carries TRBV10-2 and TRBJ2-7, with a weak D call TRBD2 (6 bases). The sequence was obtained from a woman aged 18-29 years with Graves' hyperthyroidism. The specimen sequenced was blood. The CDR3 DNA reads as TGCGCCAGCAGTGACAACCGGGGGTCCGAGCAGTACTTC. Its protein is CASSDNRGSEQYF.